These T cell receptor beta chains were read from a single sample in a study of blood T cell repertoires in COVID-19. Measured with immunoSEQ multiplex PCR; TCRdb has only the in-frame clones, and not every one. The table has around 70,000 clones, about 82% seen once; the top ten hold 1.5% to 2%. The sequenced material came from peripheral blood. These receptors came from a woman aged 55-69 years with acute or convalescent COVID-19. CDR3s include the opening cysteine and the closing phenylalanine or tryptophan. D genes are given only for firm matches. Expanded clones get a size class; other rows say once, few or many, or leave the size out.

d_gene,abundance,v_gene,j_gene,CDR3aa,CDR3nt
TRBD2,NA,TRBV5-1,TRBJ2-1,CASSGLAGGQEQFF,TGCGCCAGCAGCGGGCTAGCGGGGGGGCAGGAGCAGTTCTTC
NA,NA,TRBV5-4,TRBJ1-1,CASSAGSGSMNTEAFF,TGTGCCAGCAGCGCGGGCTCGGGAAGCATGAACACTGAAGCTTTCTTT
TRBD2,NA,TRBV12-5,TRBJ2-2,CASGLVLTAGGNTGELFF,TGTGCTAGTGGTTTGGTACTTACAGCGGGAGGGAACACCGGGGAGCTGTTTTTT
NA,NA,TRBV19,TRBJ1-2,CASSPDRSYGYTF,TGTGCCAGTAGTCCCGACAGGAGCTATGGCTACACCTTC
NA,NA,TRBV6-4,TRBJ2-3,CASSYRVADTQYF,TGTGCCAGCAGCTACAGGGTCGCAGATACGCAGTATTTT
NA,NA,TRBV3-1/TRBV3-2,TRBJ1-1,CASSQGAGHGTEAFF,TGTGCCAGCAGCCAAGGGGCGGGGCACGGCACTGAAGCTTTCTTT
NA,NA,TRBV30,TRBJ2-3,CAWSVGPAGTDTQYF,TGTGCCTGGAGTGTGGGTCCAGCGGGCACAGATACGCAGTATTTT
TRBD1,NA,TRBV28,TRBJ1-2,CASSLPGQHYGYTF,TGTGCCAGCAGTTTACCGGGACAGCACTATGGCTACACCTTC
NA,NA,TRBV5-5,TRBJ2-6,CASTQVLGTGANVLTF,TGTGCCAGCACGCAGGTTTTGGGTACTGGGGCCAACGTCCTGACTTTC
TRBD1,NA,TRBV19,TRBJ1-6,CASSVRDREDSPLHF,TGTGCCAGTAGTGTCCGGGACAGGGAGGACTCACCCCTCCACTTT
TRBD1,NA,TRBV7-9,TRBJ2-7,CASSPSGPGQGREQYF,TGTGCCAGCAGCCCTTCGGGACCCGGACAGGGCCGGGAGCAGTACTTC
TRBD2,NA,TRBV3-1/TRBV3-2,TRBJ2-7,CASSQDVLAGFYEQYF,TGTGCCAGCAGCCAAGACGTACTAGCGGGGTTCTACGAGCAGTACTTC
NA,NA,TRBV6-5,TRBJ1-2,CASMGRGGTEGYTF,TGTGCCAGCATGGGTCGGGGGGGTACGGAAGGCTACACCTTC
TRBD1,NA,TRBV5-5,TRBJ2-2,CASSFMDRVGANTGELFF,TGTGCCAGCAGCTTCATGGACAGGGTAGGCGCGAACACCGGGGAGCTGTTTTTT
TRBD1,NA,TRBV10-3,TRBJ2-5,CAIRPHRDRGLVETQYF,TGTGCCATCAGGCCTCACCGGGACAGGGGGCTTGTGGAGACCCAGTACTTC
NA,NA,TRBV5-1,TRBJ2-5,CASSLTAAGAGKTQYF,TGCGCCAGCAGCTTGACCGCGGCAGGGGCAGGGAAGACCCAGTACTTC
TRBD1,NA,TRBV11-1,TRBJ1-2,CASEGQGGGYTF,TGTGCCAGCGAAGGACAGGGCGGTGGCTACACCTTC
TRBD1,NA,TRBV5-1,TRBJ2-7,CASSLDRGFVEQYF,TGCGCCAGCAGCTTGGACAGGGGTTTCGTCGAGCAGTACTTC
NA,NA,TRBV5-1,TRBJ2-3,CASSLPGARDTQYF,TGCGCCAGCAGTTTGCCGGGAGCCAGAGATACGCAGTATTTT
TRBD1,NA,TRBV6-6,TRBJ2-1,CASRPQGIHRNEQFF,TGTGCCAGCAGACCACAGGGGATTCACAGGAATGAGCAGTTCTTC
TRBD1,once,TRBV10-3,TRBJ1-1,CAISKTGGGPEAFF,TGTGCCATCAGCAAGACAGGGGGCGGTCCTGAAGCTTTCTTT
NA,NA,TRBV20-1,TRBJ2-5,CSAPGVETQYF,TGCAGTGCTCCCGGAGTGGAGACCCAGTACTTC
TRBD1,NA,TRBV7-7,TRBJ2-7,CASSLRTGSSYEQYF,TGTGCTAGCAGCCTCCGGACAGGAAGTTCCTACGAGCAGTACTTC
NA,NA,TRBV19,TRBJ1-4,CASSIGGGQGKEKLFF,TGTGCCAGTAGTATAGGTGGCGGCCAGGGGAAAGAAAAACTGTTTTTT
TRBD1,NA,TRBV14,TRBJ1-4,CASSQQRQGAGEKLFF,TGTGCCAGCAGCCAACAAAGACAGGGGGCCGGTGAAAAACTGTTTTTT
NA,NA,TRBV5-3,TRBJ2-7,CARSLELDSPYEQYF,TGTGCCAGAAGCTTGGAGCTGGACTCTCCCTACGAGCAGTACTTC
NA,NA,TRBV12-3/TRBV12-4,TRBJ1-5,CASSQGDNQPQHF,TGTGCCAGCAGTCAAGGGGACAATCAGCCCCAGCATTTT
TRBD2,NA,TRBV7-2,TRBJ2-7,CASSLDAGGHYEQYF,TGTGCCAGCAGCTTAGACGCGGGGGGGCACTACGAGCAGTACTTC
NA,NA,TRBV2,TRBJ2-5,CASSAVGQTQYF,TGTGCCAGCAGTGCCGTGGGGCAGACCCAGTACTTC
NA,once,TRBV5-1,TRBJ2-1,CASSFSRRSYNEQFF,TGCGCCAGCAGCTTTAGTCGGCGGAGCTACAATGAGCAGTTCTTC
NA,NA,TRBV2,TRBJ2-1,CASSPNLAGSEQFF,TGTGCCAGCTCTCCAAATCTTGCTGGGAGTGAGCAGTTCTTC
NA,NA,TRBV5-1,TRBJ2-3,CASSPLLSADTQYF,TGCGCCAGCAGCCCGCTGTTGAGTGCAGATACGCAGTATTTT
NA,NA,TRBV2,TRBJ1-5,CASKMGYNQPQHF,TGTGCCAGCAAGATGGGCTACAATCAGCCCCAGCATTTT
NA,NA,TRBV14,TRBJ2-5,CASSQGYGQRQETQYF,TGTGCCAGCAGCCAAGGGTACGGACAGCGTCAAGAGACCCAGTACTTC
TRBD1,few,TRBV23-1,TRBJ2-1,CASSQTGGTYNEQFF,TGCGCCAGCAGCCAGACAGGGGGGACGTACAATGAGCAGTTCTTC
NA,few,TRBV14,TRBJ2-7,CASSQHFGLTYEQYF,TGTGCCAGCAGCCAACATTTCGGGTTGACCTACGAGCAGTACTTC
TRBD2,NA,TRBV7-9,TRBJ2-3,CASSLGTRREAVDTQYF,TGTGCCAGCAGCTTAGGGACTAGAAGGGAGGCGGTGGATACGCAGTATTTT
NA,NA,TRBV2,TRBJ1-5,CASSEDRSHQPQHF,TGTGCCAGCAGTGAAGACAGGTCCCATCAGCCCCAGCATTTT
NA,NA,TRBV7-9,TRBJ2-7,CASSLEGHEQYF,TGTGCCAGCAGCCTGGAGGGCCACGAGCAGTACTTC
NA,NA,TRBV30,TRBJ1-1,CAWSGSFWGGGRAFF,TGTGCCTGGAGTGGTAGTTTTTGGGGGGGCGGAAGAGCTTTCTTT
TRBD2,NA,TRBV5-6,TRBJ2-3,CASSTSGVTDTQYF,TGTGCCAGCAGTACTAGCGGGGTCACAGATACGCAGTATTTT
NA,NA,TRBV27,TRBJ1-3,CASRGPGSGNTIYF,TGTGCCAGCAGGGGTCCAGGATCAGGAAACACCATATATTTT